Presented here are 18 T cell receptor beta chains from one specimen sequenced in a study of patients and donors after allogeneic stem cell transplantation. TCRdb redid the calling of the RT-PCR reads with MiXCR, one entry per CDR3 protein. The sample holds under 200,000 distinct CDR3 sequences, 30% seen once. The specimen sequenced was blood, either unsorted or a sorted T cell fraction (not recorded which). These receptors were obtained from a human donor who was either an allogeneic HSCT recipient or a stem cell or donor lymphocyte infusion donor (not recorded which). It is not recorded whose cells these are; they may come from a transplant donor.

The genes are TRBV29-1 and TRBJ2-1; 9 bases are shared with TRBD1. J lost 5 bases, V lost 0 bases, and 8 bases had no gene match. Germline V gene lookup returns CDR1 SQVTM and CDR2 ANQGSEA. The CDR3 runs 16 residues. This CDR3 reads CSVEDLPGTGNNEQFF. The CDR3 DNA reads as TGCAGCGTTGAAGACCTACCCGGGACAGGGAACAATGAGCAGTTCTTC.

The CDR3 sequence is CASSFDRPTGELFF. CDR3 nucleotides: TGTGCCAGCAGCTTTGACAGGCCCACCGGGGAGCTGTTTTTT. The V and J genes are TRBV5-4 and TRBJ2-2; weak D call: TRBD1 (6 bases). Deletions cut 2 bases from V and 4 bases from J, with 9 bases between. This CDR3 comprises 14 residues. Germline CDR1 is SGHNT and CDR2 is YYREEE (reference sequence).

This clonotype was detected ten times or more. The genes are TRBV7-2 and TRBJ1-2; TRBD1 might be the D (6 bases). V lost 3 bases and J 7 bases, leaving 12 bases between the germline ends. The V gene's germline CDR1 is SGHTA and CDR2 FQGNSA. There are 13 residues in the CDR3. In nucleotides, the CDR3 is TGTGCCAGCAGCTTTTCCGGGACACCTGGCTACACCTTC. This sequence encodes CASSFSGTPGYTF.

This clonotype was seen at least ten times. The rearrangement uses TRBV28 and TRBJ1-2; the D is unclear. CDR1 and CDR2 from the germline V gene are MDHEN and SYDVKM. The CDR3 runs 13 residues. V shed 6 bases and J shed 4 bases, with 12 bases lying between them. This CDR3 reads CASRLGNGYGYTF. The CDR3 region has the DNA TGTGCCAGCAGGTTAGGGAACGGCTATGGCTACACCTTC.

This rearrangement joins TRBV20-1 to TRBJ2-7; TRBD1 matches at 7 bases. This CDR3 contains 16 residues. V trimming: 1 base; J trimming: 2 bases; junction bases outside the gene matches: 11. Germline V CDR1 and CDR2: DFQATT, SNEGSKA (reference sequence). CDR3 loop: CSARAPPDRPTYEQYF. CDR3 in DNA: TGCAGTGCTAGAGCCCCCCCGGACAGGCCAACCTACGAGCAGTACTTC.

The chain combines TRBV20-1 with TRBJ2-7; unclear D gene. Germline V CDR1 and CDR2: DFQATT, SNEGSKA (reference sequence). The CDR3 runs 13 residues. Trimming removed 2 bases at V and 0 bases at J, with 8 bases between. As DNA, the CDR3 is TGCAGTGCTAGATCTAGACTCTCCTACGAGCAGTACTTC. It codes for CSARSRLSYEQYF.

This clonotype showed up just a few times. The chain employs TRBV21-1 and TRBJ2-3; the table names TRBD1, a call not compared with the DNA. TRBV21-1 is termed a pseudogene. This CDR3 has 12 amino acids. The CDR3 region is CASKKGTDTQYF. DNA of the CDR3: TGTGCCAGCAAAAAGGGGACAGATACGCAGTATTTT.

The chain joins TRBV5-1 to TRBJ1-6, with unresolved D. V was trimmed by 0 bases and J by 10 bases, leaving 14 bases between them. This CDR3 comprises 15 residues. Germline V gene lookup returns CDR1 SGHRS and CDR2 YFSETQ. CDR3 coding DNA: TGCGCCAGCAGCTTGGCCCCTCAAGGGAGGTCACCCCTCCACTTT. As protein: CASSLAPQGRSPLHF.

The rearrangement joins TRBV12-3 or TRBV12-4 to TRBJ2-1; D gene uncertain. The CDR3 runs to 14 residues. V lost 5 bases, J lost 3 bases, and 11 bases lay in between. CDR3 bases: TGTGCCAGCAGTCCCCCGATATACTACAATGAGCAGTTCTTC. It specifies CASSPPIYYNEQFF.

This chain joins TRBV4-2 and TRBJ1-5; TRBD1 aligns across 7 bases. Trimming cost V 6 bases and J 0 bases; bases outside gene matches: 5. CDR3 length: 15 residues. The V gene's germline CDR1 is LGHNA and CDR2 YNFKEQ. CDR3 bases: TGTGCCAGCAGTCTCGGACAGGCTAGCAATCAGCCCCAGCATTTT. It yields the protein CASSLGQASNQPQHF.

The table lists this clonotype with a few counts. This chain links TRBV10-3 with TRBJ2-3; 8 positions agree with TRBD1. With V trimmed by 5 bases and J by 0 bases, 4 bases remained unmatched. Germline V gene lookup returns CDR1 ENHRY and CDR2 SYGVKD. The CDR3 has 15 amino acids. CDR3 sequence (DNA): TGTGCCATCAGTCCGGGACAGGCTAGCACAGATACGCAGTATTTT. Its protein product is CAISPGQASTDTQYF.

In this sample, this clonotype turned up many times. V gene TRBV27 combines with J gene TRBJ1-2; D is unresolved. V gave up 2 bases and J gave up 8 bases, with 12 bases separating them. The V gene's germline CDR1 is MNHEY and CDR2 SMNVEV (reference sequence). This CDR3 is built from 13 residues. The CDR3 sequence: CASSLMLRGGYTF. DNA of the CDR3: TGTGCCAGCAGTTTAATGTTGCGTGGGGGCTACACCTTC.

This clonotype was detected only a few times. The chain combines TRBV4-3 with TRBJ1-1; unclear D gene. V was pared by 1 base and J by 4 bases, with 16 bases between. CDR3 size: 16 residues. The V gene's germline CDR1 is LGHNA and CDR2 YSLEER. CDR3 DNA sequence: TGCGCCAGCAGCCAAGTTCCAAGCCGAGGGTTCACTGAAGCTTTCTTT. This gives the protein CASSQVPSRGFTEAFF.

The J gene is TRBJ2-7, the V gene TRBV12-3 or TRBV12-4; 9 bases align to TRBD2. The CDR3 is 14 residues long. After removal of 5 bases from V and 6 bases from J, the junction contained 8 bases not matched to a gene. CDR3 DNA sequence: TGTGCCAGCAGTCTGGGACTAGCCCCCCGCGAGCAGTACTTC. Translation: CASSLGLAPREQYF.

The chain uses TRBV7-6 and TRBJ1-5; 7 bases agree with TRBD1. In germline, CDR1 is SGHVS, CDR2 FNYEAQ. The V segment lost 1 base and the J segment 2 bases; nucleotides outside the gene matches: 2. This CDR3 has 15 amino acids. The CDR3 region is CASSLEGAGNQPQHF. DNA for the CDR3: TGTGCCAGCAGCTTAGAGGGGGCTGGCAATCAGCCCCAGCATTTT.

The genes are TRBV5-1 and TRBJ2-7; possibly TRBD1 for D (6 bases). Germline CDR1 is SGHRS and CDR2 is YFSETQ. The CDR3 consists of 12 residues. Trimming pared 3 bases from V and 4 bases from J, leaving 8 bases between. CDR3 sequence reads: CASSYGQYEQYF. The CDR3 DNA sequence: TGCGCCAGCAGCTACGGACAGTACGAGCAGTACTTC.

The genes are TRBV11-2 and TRBJ2-3; 7 nucleotides match TRBD1. The CDR3 length is 17 residues. V dropped 0 bases and J dropped 5; count of bases not matched to a gene: 11. Germline CDR1 SGHAT, CDR2 FQNNGV. This CDR3 reads CASSLEAPARQGDTQYF. The CDR3 DNA follows: TGTGCCAGCAGCTTAGAGGCCCCGGCCCGACAGGGAGATACGCAGTATTTT.

The chain is built from TRBV10-2 and TRBJ2-2; no definite D call. Germline V gene data show CDR1 as WSHSY and CDR2 as SAAADI. This CDR3 has 13 amino acids. V lost 6 bases, J lost 4 bases, and 9 bases lay in between. The CDR3, as DNA: TGCGCCAGCAGCACGGGTGCCACCGGGGAGCTGTTTTTT. This codes for CASSTGATGELFF.